The 18 T cell receptor beta chains presented below share a single source sample, sequenced in a study of T cells in Graves' hyperthyroidism and ophthalmopathy. TCR beta CDR3 regions were amplified from RNA. An initial round of RT-PCR targeting the TCR CDR3 relied on the HTBI primer set. TCRdb independently ran MiXCR on the multiplex PCR reads; one entry per CDR3 protein. The table shows around 200,000 distinct CDR3 sequences, with about a sixth occurring only once. Sequenced input: blood. The receptors stem from a woman between 45 and 65 years old with Graves' hyperthyroidism.

The sample holds many counts of this clonotype. CDR3 nucleotides: TGCAGTGCTAGAACGGACTCTGGAAACACCATATATTTT. Protein: CSARTDSGNTIYF. The rearrangement uses TRBV20-1 and TRBJ1-3; D not resolved. The CDR3 consists of 13 residues. Germline assignment: CDR1 DFQATT and CDR2 SNEGSKA (reference sequence). The V gene lost 2 bases and the J gene lost 0 bases, with 5 bases spanning the gap.

There are a few counts of this clonotype. The rearrangement joins TRBV4-2 to TRBJ2-5, with unresolved D. The CDR3 is 14 residues long. Trimming removed 4 bases from V and 1 base from J, with 10 bases in between. Germline CDR1 and CDR2: LGHNA and YNFKEQ. The CDR3 protein is CASSRLRAQETQYF. CDR3 sequence (DNA): TGTGCCAGCAGCCGCCTAAGGGCCCAAGAGACCCAGTACTTC.

This clonotype was detected ten times or more. The chain recombines TRBV2 with TRBJ2-3; tentative D call: TRBD2 (5 bases). V lost 6 bases to trimming and J lost 0 bases, with 13 bases between them. This CDR3 region has 15 residues. The germline V gene has CDR1 SNHLY and CDR2 FYNNEI. The CDR3 nucleotides are TGTGCCAGCAGCCCCGGACTGGGTAGCACAGATACGCAGTATTTT. This translates into CASSPGLGSTDTQYF.

The table lists this clonotype with a few counts. This CDR3 is CAPSLARVETQYF. The DNA for the CDR3 is TGTGCCCCAAGCTTGGCCAGGGTAGAGACCCAGTACTTC. The chain uses TRBV5-5 and TRBJ2-5, with TRBD1 as a possible D gene (5 bases). This CDR3 comprises 13 residues. Germline V gene lookup returns CDR1 SGHKS and CDR2 YYEKEE (reference sequence). Trimming stripped 10 bases from V and 4 bases from J, with 17 bases between.

This clonotype was seen repeatedly, ten times or more. The chain recombines TRBV10-3 with TRBJ1-1; no clear D gene. This CDR3 is 15 amino acids long. The V end lost 0 bases, the J end lost 0 bases, and 8 bases lay between the germline ends. Germline V gene lookup returns CDR1 ENHRY and CDR2 SYGVKD. The CDR3 loop reads CAISESTWVNTEAFF. CDR3 DNA sequence: TGTGCCATCAGTGAGTCGACGTGGGTGAACACTGAAGCTTTCTTT.

This clonotype appeared many times. The chain joins TRBV20-1 to TRBJ1-5; 10 bases are shared with TRBD1. This CDR3 is built from 14 residues. The J segment lost 3 bases and the V segment lost 5 bases, leaving 4 bases of the junction unmatched. Germline V lookup: CDR1 DFQATT, CDR2 SNEGSKA (reference sequence). The CDR3 coding sequence is TGCAGTGCTTTGACAGGGGGCCCCAATCAGCCCCAGCATTTT. Protein sequence: CSALTGGPNQPQHF.

This clonotype came up many times. J is TRBJ2-2 and V is TRBV19; D remains ambiguous. V was cut by 2 bases and J by 1 base, with 5 bases left in between. CDR1 is LNHDA, CDR2 SQIVND, per germline (reference sequence). This CDR3 spans 14 amino acids. The DNA of the CDR3 is TGTGCCAGTAGTATAAAAAGGAACACCGGGGAGCTGTTTTTT. Its protein product is CASSIKRNTGELFF. Full variable domain (remainder filled in from reference TRBV19 and TRBJ2-2): DGGITQSPKYLFRKEGQNVTLSCEQNLNHDAMYWYRQDPGQGLRLIYYSQIVNDFQKGDIAEGYSVSREKKESFPLTVTSAQKNPTAFYLCASSIKRNTGELFFGEGSRLTVL.

In this sample, this clonotype turned up many times. V usage is TRBV5-4 and J usage is TRBJ2-2; 10 nucleotides line up with TRBD2. The CDR3 runs 19 residues. Looked up from germline, CDR1 is SGHNT and CDR2 is YYREEE (reference sequence). J lost 0 bases, V lost 0 bases, and 8 bases had no gene match. The CDR3 reads CASSLAISSGGPNTGELFF. The CDR3, as DNA: TGTGCCAGCAGCTTGGCTATCTCTAGCGGGGGCCCGAACACCGGGGAGCTGTTTTTT.

CDR3 sequence (DNA): TGTGCCAGCTCGATGGTAGCGGGAAACAATGAGCAGTTCTTC. Translating gives CASSMVAGNNEQFF. The chain couples TRBV2 to TRBJ2-1; TRBD2 matches at 8 bases. Germline values: CDR1 SNHLY, CDR2 FYNNEI. V dropped 8 bases and J dropped 5; count of bases not matched to a gene: 8. The CDR3 runs 14 residues.

This clonotype was found many times. The rearrangement links TRBV6-1 to TRBJ2-7; TRBD2 agrees at 7 bases. The germline V gene has CDR1 MNHNS and CDR2 SASEGT. The trim removed 6 bases at V and 1 base at J, leaving 9 bases unmatched. The length of the CDR3 is 15 residues. This CDR3 reads CASSDPGLPSYEQYF. CDR3 nucleotides: TGTGCCAGCAGCGACCCGGGACTACCTTCCTACGAGCAGTACTTC.

This chain links TRBV19 with TRBJ1-5; the match to TRBD1 covers 11 bases. Germline assignment: CDR1 LNHDA and CDR2 SQIVND (reference sequence). After removal of 10 bases from V and 6 bases from J, the junction contained 5 bases not matched to a gene. The CDR3 is made up of 13 amino acids. The CDR3 DNA sequence: TGTGCCATTGGGACAGGGGGAATTCAGCCCCAGCATTTT. It translates to CAIGTGGIQPQHF.

This clonotype was recorded at least ten times. The chain is built from TRBV12-3 or TRBV12-4 and TRBJ2-1, with D perhaps matching TRBD2 (6 bases). Trimming removed 2 bases at V and 9 bases at J, with 8 bases between. The CDR3 has 12 residues. Written as DNA, the CDR3 is TGTGCCAGCAGTTTAACGCGGGGTGAGCAGTTCTTC. It codes for CASSLTRGEQFF.

There are many counts of this clonotype. The chain uses TRBV7-9 and TRBJ1-6; 8 bases align to TRBD1. The CDR3 is 15 residues long. After removal of 2 bases from V and 10 bases from J, the junction contained 7 bases not matched to a gene. CDR1 is SEHNR and CDR2 is FQNEAQ in the germline V gene (reference sequence). CDR3 nucleotide sequence: TGTGCCAGCAGCTTACAAGGACAGGGTTGGTCACCCCTCCACTTT. It codes for CASSLQGQGWSPLHF.

This clonotype was picked up many times. V and J are TRBV6-2 or TRBV6-3 and TRBJ2-1; 13 positions agree with TRBD2. The CDR3 totals 15 residues. The trim removed 7 bases at V and 4 bases at J, leaving 4 bases unmatched. Germline loops: CDR1 MNHEY, CDR2 SVGEGT. The CDR3 bases are TGTGCCAGCAATCTACTAGCGGGGGGGTACAATGAGCAGTTCTTC. It codes for CASNLLAGGYNEQFF.

The V call is TRBV13, the J call TRBJ1-1; the D is unclear. V was cut by 1 base and J by 1 base, with 7 bases left in between. The CDR3 is 14 amino acids. Germline V gene lookup returns CDR1 PRHDT and CDR2 FYEKMQ (reference sequence). Here the CDR3 DNA reads TGTGCCAGCAGCTTAGTGGGCCCGAACACTGAAGCTTTCTTT. Amino acid sequence: CASSLVGPNTEAFF.

For this clonotype: A read error may explain this, as a much larger clone is one base away. Here the CDR3 DNA reads TGTGCCAGCGGCCCCATACCCAGGGGAGGGGATGGCTACACCTTC. This sequence encodes CASGPIPRGGDGYTF. The genes are TRBV11-2 and TRBJ1-2; weak D call: TRBD1 (6 bases). CDR1 is SGHAT and CDR2 is FQNNGV in the germline V gene. V was trimmed by 8 bases and J by 6 bases, leaving 22 bases between them. The CDR3 totals 15 residues.

On this clonotype itself: This may stem from a read error, because a much larger clone lies one nucleotide away. This chain connects TRBV28 to TRBJ2-3; D is possibly TRBD2 (7 bases). The germline CDR1 and CDR2 sequences are MDHEN and SYDVKM. The CDR3 loop spans 14 amino acids. CDR3 DNA: TGTGCCGGCAGGAGGGGGGGCCAAGGAGATACGCAGTATTTT. Amino acid sequence: CAGRRGGQGDTQYF.

This clonotype was observed many times. This sequence joins TRBV27 and TRBJ2-7; 7 bases fit TRBD1. Trimming at V came to 5 bases and at J to 5 bases, leaving 6 bases not matched to a gene. The CDR3 is made up of 13 amino acids. The germline V gene has CDR1 MNHEY and CDR2 SMNVEV (reference sequence). CDR3 residues: CASSQTGVNEQYF. For the CDR3, the DNA is TGTGCCAGCAGTCAAACAGGGGTGAACGAGCAGTACTTC.